This T cell receptor (beta chain) was sequenced for a study of T cell responses to AZD1222 COVID-19 vaccine. Study conclusions and caveats: Clonal diversity was possibly underestimated; the donors were predominantly white British and more often female. Without day 14 samples, only post-peak T cell repertoires were studied.

As for this clone: Its target is not known.

The CDR3 is 13 amino acids. V gave up 7 bases and J gave up 0 bases, with 8 bases separating them. Per germline, CDR1 SGDLS and CDR2 YYNGEE. Some clones are missing from TCRdb's copy, which holds only in-frame ones; the method was immunoSEQ multiplex PCR. The table has under 150,000 clones, 90% seen once; the top ten hold 7.2%. The origin of this receptor is an adult in good health. Specimen: peripheral blood, collected on day 0 of AZD1222 vaccination. The genes are TRBV9 and TRBJ1-5; no reliable D call. CDR3 protein: CASAVDSNQPQHF. The DNA of the CDR3 is TGTGCCAGCGCCGTAGATAGCAATCAGCCCCAGCATTTT.